Following are 26 T cell receptor beta chains from one sample sequenced in a study of monozygotic twins with inflammatory bowel disease (dated by TCRdb to the late 2010s). The method behind the library was 5' RACE. TCRdb records Illumina HiSeq 2500 as the sequencer. The reads underwent TCRdb reprocessing, giving one record for each CDR3 protein sequence and no DNA. The sample table on file contains around 380,000 distinct CDR3 sequences. Approximately 2.3% of the sample rests with the top ten. The sequencing sample was made of blood. The receptor source for this set is a human donor with ulcerative colitis or Crohn's disease, or a healthy co-twin of an affected twin (not recorded which).

The rearrangement joins TRBV3-1 to TRBJ2-5; TCRdb names TRBD2, which stays unverified in the absence of DNA. This CDR3 is 16 amino acids long. Germline V lookup: CDR1 LGHDT, CDR2 YNNKEL (reference sequence). CDR3 in amino acids: CASSQEGLAVGETQYF.

V and J are TRBV7-3 and TRBJ2-7. Germline CDR1 reads SGHTA; CDR2 reads FQGTGA. This CDR3 has 13 amino acids. CDR3 amino acids: CASSLKLGYEQYF.

The rearrangement joins TRBV6-5 to TRBJ2-3; TCRdb returns TRBD1, unconfirmable since there is no DNA. The CDR3 contains 15 residues. The germline CDR1 and CDR2 sequences are MNHEY and SVGAGI. The CDR3 is CASSYRPEYSDTQYF.

The rearrangement uses TRBV3-1 and TRBJ2-7. In germline, CDR1 is LGHDT, CDR2 YNNKEL (reference sequence). There are 14 residues in the CDR3. This CDR3 is CASSYQGLTYEQYF.

This chain links TRBV9 with TRBJ1-5; TCRdb picks TRBD1, but there is no DNA to check that call. The CDR3 extends over 15 amino acids. Germline V gene lookup returns CDR1 SGDLS and CDR2 YYNGEE. The CDR3 protein is CASSPRDTTNQPQHF.

This rearrangement joins TRBV12-3 or TRBV12-4 to TRBJ1-1; no DNA is available, so the TRBD1 call from TCRdb remains unchecked. The CDR3 extends over 12 amino acids. The CDR3 protein is CASSFWGTEAFF.

This rearrangement joins TRBV30 to TRBJ2-7; TCRdb picks TRBD1, but there is no DNA to check that call. Per germline, CDR1 GTSNPN and CDR2 SVGIG (reference sequence). The CDR3 runs to 11 residues. CDR3 sequence reads: CASRDTYEQYF.

The chain uses TRBV7-9 and TRBJ2-3. Germline assignment: CDR1 SEHNR and CDR2 FQNEAQ (reference sequence). The CDR3 has 14 residues. The CDR3 loop is CASSLDKWVDTQYF.

The V gene is TRBV7-6, the J gene TRBJ2-4; without DNA, the TCRdb call of TRBD2 cannot be checked. Germline V lookup: CDR1 SGHVS, CDR2 FNYEAQ. The CDR3 has 16 residues. CDR3 region: CASSAELAGVKNIQYF.

The chain combines TRBV20-1 with TRBJ2-7; TCRdb's D gene call, TRBD1, goes unchecked for lack of DNA. The CDR3 contains 15 residues. The germline V gene encodes CDR1 DFQATT and CDR2 SNEGSKA (reference sequence). The CDR3 loop is CSAPVRGQGTYEQYF.

The chain recombines TRBV12-3 or TRBV12-4 with TRBJ2-2; the TCRdb D gene call, TRBD1, has no DNA to confirm it. This CDR3 is built from 16 residues. CDR3 region: CASRGGYDGNTGELFF.

The chain couples TRBV12-3 or TRBV12-4 to TRBJ2-1; TCRdb proposes TRBD1, but this gene call is untestable without DNA. This CDR3 has 12 residues. CDR3 loop: CASTSGYNEQFF.

The rearrangement uses TRBV20-1 and TRBJ1-2. Germline V CDR1 and CDR2: DFQATT, SNEGSKA (reference sequence). The CDR3 has 14 residues. CDR3: CSGMVVTESYGYTF.

V usage is TRBV5-1 and J usage is TRBJ2-1; TCRdb calls TRBD2, which cannot be checked without DNA. The CDR3 is made up of 16 amino acids. Looked up from germline, CDR1 is SGHRS and CDR2 is YFSETQ. The chain's CDR3 is CASSLEPGGQSNEQFF.

This sequence joins TRBV11-2 and TRBJ2-3; TCRdb proposes TRBD1, but this gene call is untestable without DNA. The CDR3 is 16 residues long. CDR1 and CDR2 (germline): SGHAT, FQNNGV. The CDR3 sequence is CASSKHRGRGTDTQYF. The variable domain in full, completed from reference TRBV11-2 and TRBJ2-3, reads EAGVAQSPRYKIIEKRQSVAFWCNPISGHATLYWYQQILGQGPKLLIQFQNNGVVDDSQLPKDRFSAERLKGVDSTLKIQPAKLEDSAVYLCASSKHRGRGTDTQYFGPGTRLTVL.

This chain links TRBV6-1 with TRBJ2-1; there is no DNA to check the TCRdb D call of TRBD2. The CDR3 runs to 18 residues. Germline V CDR1 and CDR2: MNHNS, SASEGT. The CDR3 reads CASLGRLAGGSSYNEQFF.

V gene TRBV5-1 combines with J gene TRBJ1-6; the TRBD1 assignment by TCRdb is unverifiable without DNA. Per the germline V gene, CDR1 is SGHRS and CDR2 is YFSETQ. This CDR3 region has 15 residues. The CDR3: CASTSGTGDNSPLHF.

The chain combines TRBV27 with TRBJ2-1. The CDR3 extends over 15 amino acids. In germline, CDR1 is MNHEY, CDR2 SMNVEV (reference sequence). CDR3 loop: CASSVFRTSRNEQFF.

The J gene is TRBJ2-1, the V gene TRBV7-2; TCRdb gives TRBD2 as the D gene, but with no DNA this cannot be confirmed. The CDR3 consists of 15 residues. Germline loops: CDR1 SGHTA, CDR2 FQGNSA. The CDR3 is CASSLSLAGDNEQFF.

This chain joins TRBV28 and TRBJ2-2; TCRdb names TRBD2, which stays unverified in the absence of DNA. Germline V gene data show CDR1 as MDHEN and CDR2 as SYDVKM. CDR3 size: 14 residues. This CDR3 reads CASTSLFNTGELFF.

The chain employs TRBV21-1 and TRBJ1-3; TCRdb lists TRBD1, though no DNA is available to test this call. TRBV21-1 constitutes a pseudogene. The CDR3 has 15 residues. CDR3 amino acids: CASSKQGAGGNTIYF.

The CDR3 sequence: CSVSGYTEAFF. The rearrangement links TRBV29-1 to TRBJ1-1. Germline V gene data show CDR1 as SQVTM and CDR2 as ANQGSEA. There are 11 residues in the CDR3.

The gene calls are TRBV20-1 and TRBJ1-5. The CDR3 runs to 13 residues. Germline CDR1 and CDR2: DFQATT and SNEGSKA (reference sequence). The CDR3 is CSARSLINQPQHF.

The J gene is TRBJ2-6, the V gene TRBV29-1; TCRdb proposes TRBD1, but this gene call is untestable without DNA. Per the germline V gene, CDR1 is SQVTM and CDR2 is ANQGSEA. The length of the CDR3 is 16 residues. CDR3: CSVGGRGNSGANVLTF.

The V call is TRBV29-1, the J call TRBJ2-7; the TRBD1 assignment by TCRdb is unverifiable without DNA. CDR1 is SQVTM and CDR2 is ANQGSEA in the germline V gene. The CDR3 is made up of 13 amino acids. CDR3 residues: CSVSGGSPYEQYF.

This sequence joins TRBV5-5 and TRBJ2-7. The CDR3 has 14 residues. Germline V gene sequence: CDR1 SGHKS, CDR2 YYEKEE (reference sequence). The CDR3: CASSVGIIAYEQYF.